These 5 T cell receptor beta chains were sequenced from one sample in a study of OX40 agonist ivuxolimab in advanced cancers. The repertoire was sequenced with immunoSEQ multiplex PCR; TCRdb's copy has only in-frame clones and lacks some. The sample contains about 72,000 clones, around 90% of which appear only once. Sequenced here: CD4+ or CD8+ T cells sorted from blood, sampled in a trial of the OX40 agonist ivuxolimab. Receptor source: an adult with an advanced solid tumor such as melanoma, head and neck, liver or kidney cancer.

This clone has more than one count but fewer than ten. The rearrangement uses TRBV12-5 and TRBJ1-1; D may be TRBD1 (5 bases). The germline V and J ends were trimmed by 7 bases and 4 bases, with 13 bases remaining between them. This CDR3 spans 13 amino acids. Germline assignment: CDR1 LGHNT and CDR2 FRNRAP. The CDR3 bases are TGTGCTAGTGTTTGGGGCTCGGGCACTGAAGCTTTCTTT. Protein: CASVWGSGTEAFF.

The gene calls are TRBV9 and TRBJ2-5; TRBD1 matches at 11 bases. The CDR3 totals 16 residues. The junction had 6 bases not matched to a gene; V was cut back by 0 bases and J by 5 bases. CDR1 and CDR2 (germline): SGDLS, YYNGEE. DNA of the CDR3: TGTGCCAGCAGCGTAGGATCCGGGACAGGGGGGGAGACCCAGTACTTC. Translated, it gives CASSVGSGTGGETQYF. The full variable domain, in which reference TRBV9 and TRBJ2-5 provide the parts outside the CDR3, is DSGVTQTPKHLITATGQRVTLRCSPRSGDLSVYWYQQSLDQGLQFLIQYYNGEERAKGNILERFSAQQFPDLHSELNLSSLELGDSALYFCASSVGSGTGGETQYFGPGTRLLVL.

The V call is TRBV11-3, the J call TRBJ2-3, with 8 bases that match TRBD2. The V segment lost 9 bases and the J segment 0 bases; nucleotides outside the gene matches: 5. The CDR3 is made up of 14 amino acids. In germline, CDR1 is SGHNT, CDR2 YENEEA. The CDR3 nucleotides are TGTGCCAGTGGACTAGCCGCTAGCACAGATACGCAGTATTTT. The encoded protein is CASGLAASTDTQYF.

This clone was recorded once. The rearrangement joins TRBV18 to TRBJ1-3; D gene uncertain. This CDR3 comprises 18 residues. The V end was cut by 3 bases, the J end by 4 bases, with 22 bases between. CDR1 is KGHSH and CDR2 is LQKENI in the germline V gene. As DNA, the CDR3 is TGTGCCAGCTCACCCCCCTTGGCGGCAGGCCGGACGGGAAACACCATATATTTT. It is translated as CASSPPLAAGRTGNTIYF.

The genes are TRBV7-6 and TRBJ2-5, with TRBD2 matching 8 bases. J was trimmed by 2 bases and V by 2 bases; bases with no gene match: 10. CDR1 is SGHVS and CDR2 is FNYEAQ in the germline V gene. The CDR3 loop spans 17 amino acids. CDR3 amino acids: CASSLMVGAGGQETQYF. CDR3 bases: TGTGCCAGCAGCTTAATGGTCGGGGCGGGGGGACAAGAGACCCAGTACTTC.